This passage covers 23 T cell receptor beta chains from one sample sequenced in a study of shared clonotypes between healthy human individuals. Sequencing used immunoSEQ multiplex PCR; TCRdb keeps in-frame clones, though not all of them. Among 2 million to 2.5 million clones listed, less than 95% were seen once. Sequences were obtained from naive CD4+ T cells from PBMCs. The sample's subset: CD45RA+ positively selected. These receptors originate from a man aged 18-30 years in good health. Some clones in this sample may be carry-over from other donors' samples.

This chain joins TRBV5-1 and TRBJ2-2; either TRBD1 or TRBD2 may fit D (5 bases each). The germline V gene has CDR1 SGHRS and CDR2 YFSETQ. Between the trimmed V and J ends, which lost 2 bases and 7 bases, there was a span of 18 bases. This CDR3 is built from 16 residues. CDR3: CASSFRGGRMVGELFF. DNA of the CDR3: TGCGCCAGCAGCTTCCGTGGGGGACGGATGGTCGGGGAGCTGTTTTTT.

This clone was seen a single time. V gene TRBV27 combines with J gene TRBJ2-2; D tentatively fits TRBD1 or TRBD2 (5 bases each). This CDR3 contains 15 residues. V lost 6 bases to trimming and J lost 1 base, with 12 bases between them. Germline-derived CDR1 and CDR2 are MNHEY and SMNVEV (reference sequence). The CDR3 nucleotides read TGTGCCAGCAGCCGCCCGGGGCGGAACACCGGGGAGCTGTTTTTT. The encoded protein is CASSRPGRNTGELFF.

Here the CDR3 reads CASKAGPFHNEQFF. CDR3 sequence (DNA): TGTGCCAGCAAAGCGGGACCATTCCACAATGAGCAGTTCTTC. The chain has TRBV6-5 and TRBJ2-1, with 7 positions matching TRBD2. CDR1 and CDR2 from the germline V gene are MNHEY and SVGAGI. The length of the CDR3 is 14 residues. V shed 7 bases and J 5 bases; nucleotides not matched to a gene: 8.

The V gene is TRBV9, the J gene TRBJ2-7, with a possible D match to TRBD2 (5 bases). Trimming took 0 bases from V and 1 from J, leaving 11 bases between them. The V gene's germline CDR1 is SGDLS and CDR2 YYNGEE. This CDR3 comprises 15 residues. The CDR3 region is CASSVGDYPSYEQYF. CDR3 DNA sequence: TGTGCCAGCAGCGTAGGAGACTATCCGTCCTACGAGCAGTACTTC.

The chain combines TRBV19 with TRBJ2-1; D unclear. Trimming shortened V by 3 bases and J by 2 bases, and 14 bases separated the two germline ends. The germline V gene encodes CDR1 LNHDA and CDR2 SQIVND (reference sequence). The CDR3 is made up of 16 amino acids. The CDR3 is CASSIIPAAPYNEQFF. The CDR3 region has the DNA TGTGCCAGTAGTATTATCCCGGCGGCCCCCTACAATGAGCAGTTCTTC.

Comments on this clone: Within the sample, other DNA sequences also encode this same CDR3. The gene calls are TRBV5-1 and TRBJ1-1, with D possibly TRBD1 on 5 matching bases. The CDR3 sequence is 14 residues long. Germline assignment: CDR1 SGHRS and CDR2 YFSETQ. The V end lost 2 bases, the J end lost 0 bases, and 8 bases lay between the germline ends. This CDR3 reads CASSLGHMNTEAFF. The DNA for the CDR3 is TGCGCCAGCAGCTTAGGACATATGAACACTGAAGCTTTCTTT. The full variable domain, in which reference TRBV5-1 and TRBJ1-1 provide the parts outside the CDR3, is KAGVTQTPRYLIKTRGQQVTLSCSPISGHRSVSWYQQTPGQGLQFLFEYFSETQRNKGNFPGRFSGRQFSNSRSEMNVSTLELGDSALYLCASSLGHMNTEAFFGQGTRLTVV.

The chain couples TRBV19 to TRBJ1-2; possibly TRBD1 for D (5 bases). V lost 4 bases and J lost 5, with 23 bases in between. This CDR3 is built from 17 residues. The germline CDR1 and CDR2 sequences are LNHDA and SQIVND (reference sequence). The CDR3 sequence: CASSTPGTLGRLYGYTF. In DNA form, the CDR3 reads TGTGCCAGTAGTACACCCGGGACTCTCGGTAGGCTGTATGGCTACACCTTC.

The chain has TRBV15 and TRBJ2-5, with 9 bases fitting TRBD1. The DNA end is more similar to TRBJ2-7, so the J call may be wrong. CDR3 size: 18 residues. Per germline, CDR1 LNHNV and CDR2 YYDKDF (reference sequence). The CDR3 region is CATSSATDRGGWFYEQYF. The CDR3, as DNA: TGTGCCACCAGCAGTGCGACGGACAGGGGAGGATGGTTCTACGAGCAGTACTTC.

The chain recombines TRBV28 with TRBJ1-2, with D possibly matching TRBD1 (5 bases). The CDR3 loop spans 16 amino acids. Germline V gene data show CDR1 as MDHEN and CDR2 as SYDVKM. With 5 bases removed from V and 0 bases from J, the gap between germline ends came to 16 bases. The CDR3 nucleotides are TGTGCCAGCAGTCCGGTCGGGGCGCAGGCTAACTATGGCTACACCTTC. Amino acid sequence: CASSPVGAQANYGYTF.

The chain carries TRBV28 and TRBJ2-7; 7 nucleotides match TRBD1. J lost 2 bases, V lost 6 bases, and 13 bases had no gene match. The V gene's germline CDR1 is MDHEN and CDR2 SYDVKM. The CDR3 length is 16 residues. As DNA, the CDR3 is TGTGCCAGCAGGGGTGGCAGGGGGTTTTACACCTACGAGCAGTACTTC. It specifies CASRGGRGFYTYEQYF.

Points on this clone: At the DNA level, this CDR3 is encoded by other sequences in the same sample as well. This chain uses TRBV5-1 with TRBJ1-1; D perhaps matches TRBD1 (5 bases). The germline V gene has CDR1 SGHRS and CDR2 YFSETQ. V was cut by 7 bases and J by 0 bases, with 10 bases left in between. The CDR3 is made up of 13 amino acids. This CDR3 reads CASSPGVNTEAFF. The CDR3 DNA follows: TGCGCCAGCTCCCCGGGGGTGAACACTGAAGCTTTCTTT.

CDR3 amino acids: CASSLVVQGGGYTF. The DNA for the CDR3 is TGCGCCAGCAGCTTGGTCGTCCAGGGCGGGGGCTACACCTTC. The rearrangement uses TRBV5-1 and TRBJ1-2, with D maybe TRBD1 (5 bases). Germline V gene sequence: CDR1 SGHRS, CDR2 YFSETQ. Deletions cut 0 bases from V and 8 bases from J, with 14 bases between. CDR3 length: 14 amino acids.

This clone was detected only once. The CDR3 loop reads CASRLGSGGHQPQHF. CDR3 bases: TGCGCCAGCAGACTGGGGTCCGGGGGCCATCAGCCCCAGCATTTT. The chain is built from TRBV5-1 and TRBJ1-5; D is perhaps TRBD1 (6 bases). The CDR3 runs to 15 residues. Per germline, CDR1 SGHRS and CDR2 YFSETQ. Trimming took 5 bases from V and 5 from J, leaving 17 bases between them.

In this sample, this clone turned up once. The chain carries TRBV27 and TRBJ1-4, with 10 bases matching TRBD1. Trimming took 6 bases from V and 2 from J; bases not matched to a gene: 6. This CDR3 comprises 16 residues. Germline CDR1 and CDR2: MNHEY and SMNVEV (reference sequence). The DNA of the CDR3 is TGTGCCAGCAGGACAGGGGGCGAGGGTACTAATGAAAAACTGTTTTTT. It codes for CASRTGGEGTNEKLFF.

The rearrangement links TRBV7-2 to TRBJ2-1; 9 nucleotides agree with TRBD2. The CDR3 has 15 residues. The V gene end was trimmed by 4 bases and the J gene end by 5 bases; junction bases not matched to a gene: 6. Germline assignment: CDR1 SGHTA and CDR2 FQGNSA. For the CDR3, the DNA is TGTGCCAGCAGCTACTTGGGACTAGCCCACAATGAGCAGTTCTTC. As protein: CASSYLGLAHNEQFF.

The chain has TRBV4-2 and TRBJ1-1; perhaps TRBD1 as D (6 bases). V lost 0 bases to trimming and J lost 1 base, with 15 bases between them. The CDR3 runs 17 residues. The germline CDR1 and CDR2 sequences are LGHNA and YNFKEQ. The CDR3 reads CASSQDLGARWNTEAFF. The CDR3 bases are TGTGCCAGCAGCCAAGATCTGGGGGCAAGGTGGAACACTGAAGCTTTCTTT.

This clone was seen only once. The CDR3 reads CASSLSRGGVTYGYTF. CDR3 DNA: TGCGCCAGCAGTCTTTCACGCGGAGGCGTGACCTATGGCTACACCTTC. The chain carries TRBV5-1 and TRBJ1-2; D is unclear. This CDR3 is 16 amino acids long. Germline loops: CDR1 SGHRS, CDR2 YFSETQ. V was trimmed by 5 bases and J by 4 bases, leaving 21 bases between them.

The chain is built from TRBV4-2 and TRBJ2-1, with 8 positions matching TRBD2. J was trimmed by 5 bases and V by 5 bases; bases with no gene match: 8. Germline CDR1 LGHNA, CDR2 YNFKEQ. The CDR3 has 15 amino acids. Here the CDR3 DNA reads TGTGCCAGCAGCGCGGTAGCGGGAATTAACAATGAGCAGTTCTTC. Encoded protein: CASSAVAGINNEQFF.

The chain combines TRBV4-2 with TRBJ2-1; TRBD2 matches 8 bases. The CDR3 extends over 17 amino acids. With 7 bases clipped from V and 2 bases from J, the junction kept 13 bases outside the gene matches. CDR1 and CDR2 from the germline V gene are LGHNA and YNFKEQ. Here the CDR3 reads CASTRLGGAGAYNEQFF. The CDR3 DNA sequence: TGTGCCAGCACCCGACTGGGTGGAGCGGGAGCCTACAATGAGCAGTTCTTC.

A single count supports this clone. This chain uses TRBV7-5 with TRBJ1-2. TRBV7-5 is a listed pseudogene. The CDR3 has 13 amino acids. The DNA of the CDR3 is TGTGTCAGAAGCTTAGCGGCGGTCTATGGCTACACCTTC. Translation gives CVRSLAAVYGYTF.

CDR3 amino acids: CASRGNPYEQYF. CDR3 in DNA: TGTGCCAGCAGGGGCAACCCCTACGAGCAGTACTTC. The V and J genes are TRBV28 and TRBJ2-7; no clear D gene. CDR1 MDHEN and CDR2 SYDVKM come from the germline V gene. The CDR3 is 12 residues long. V gave up 6 bases and J gave up 2 bases, with 8 bases separating them.

The chain uses TRBV7-9 and TRBJ2-1; 12 nucleotides align to TRBD2. The V gene's germline CDR1 is SEHNR and CDR2 FQNEAQ (reference sequence). V gave up 0 bases and J gave up 7 bases; unmatched junction bases: 7. There are 17 residues in the CDR3. The CDR3 DNA sequence: TGTGCCAGCAGCTTAGCCACACTAGCGGGAGGTGGGAATGAGCAGTTCTTC. It is translated as CASSLATLAGGGNEQFF.

Comment on this clone: Other DNA sequences in this specimen translate into the identical CDR3. CDR3 nucleotide sequence: TGTGCCAGTTCAACCGGGGCCAACTATGGCTACACCTTC. It encodes CASSTGANYGYTF. The V call is TRBV19, the J call TRBJ1-2; possible D gene TRBD1, 5 bases. This CDR3 region has 13 residues. With 8 bases removed from V and 2 bases from J, the gap between germline ends came to 12 bases. CDR1 is LNHDA and CDR2 is SQIVND in the germline V gene (reference sequence).